The 25 T cell receptor beta chains below all came from one sample that was sequenced in a study of shared clonotypes between healthy human individuals. This table comes from immunoSEQ multiplex PCR, and its TCRdb copy is limited to in-frame clones, with some not included. The profile shows fewer than 600,000 clones, roughly three quarters of them singletons. Sequencing input: PBMCs. The receptors were sampled from a woman in her 40s in good health. Some clones in this sample may be carry-over from other donors' samples.

The J gene is TRBJ1-1, the V gene TRBV5-3; 9 bases map to TRBD1. TRBV5-3 is identified as an open reading frame with a role that is uncertain. Unmatched junction bases numbered 3, after V lost 4 bases and J lost 2 bases. The CDR3 has 14 residues. The CDR3 DNA follows: TGTGCCAGAAGCGCGGGACAGGGTAACACTGAAGCTTTCTTT. Amino acid sequence: CARSAGQGNTEAFF.

The chain is built from TRBV5-4 and TRBJ2-1, with 7 bases aligning to TRBD1. Germline CDR1 reads SGHNT; CDR2 reads YYREEE (reference sequence). CDR3 length: 12 residues. The junction had 4 bases not matched to a gene; V was cut back by 5 bases and J by 8 bases. Written as DNA, the CDR3 is TGTGCCAGCAGTCCGCAGGGGGATGAGCAGTTCTTC. Translated, it gives CASSPQGDEQFF.

This sequence joins TRBV7-2 and TRBJ1-1; D remains ambiguous. CDR3 length: 14 residues. From germline, CDR1 is SGHTA and CDR2 FQGNSA. The V end was cut by 3 bases, the J end by 3 bases, with 11 bases between. CDR3 DNA: TGTGCCAGCAGCTTGATCGATTGGGACACTGAAGCTTTCTTT. Amino acids: CASSLIDWDTEAFF.

With respect to this clone: This sequence is one base from a far larger clone and is likely a read error. The chain has TRBV27 and TRBJ2-7, with 9 bases that match TRBD1. The CDR3 extends over 15 amino acids. CDR1 MNHEY and CDR2 SMNVEV come from the germline V gene (reference sequence). CDR3 bases: TGTGCCAGCAGTTCCCTCTCCGGACAGGGGAGAATAAAGTGCTTC. This encodes CASSSLSGQGRIKCF.

In this sample, this clone turned up once. The chain combines TRBV2 with TRBJ2-3; TRBD1 matches 12 bases. Germline V gene sequence: CDR1 SNHLY, CDR2 FYNNEI. The CDR3 has 15 residues. V shed 4 bases and J 4 bases; nucleotides not matched to a gene: 3. The CDR3 region is CASSAGTGGPDTQYF. The CDR3 coding sequence is TGTGCCAGCAGTGCGGGGACAGGGGGCCCAGATACGCAGTATTTT.

The chain combines TRBV29-1 with TRBJ2-4; 11 nucleotides agree with TRBD1. J was trimmed by 0 bases and V by 2 bases; bases with no gene match: 6. CDR1 and CDR2 from the germline V gene are SQVTM and ANQGSEA. The CDR3 sequence is 17 residues long. The CDR3 DNA reads as TGCAGCGTTGAACTAAGGGACAGGGGGTTAGCCAAAAACATTCAGTACTTC. This codes for CSVELRDRGLAKNIQYF.

This chain's CDR3 is CASRLVGISSGYGYTF. In nucleotides, the CDR3 is TGTGCAAGTCGCTTAGTAGGGATCTCTTCGGGCTATGGCTACACCTTC. The V and J genes are TRBV12-2 and TRBJ1-2. TRBV12-2 is annotated as a pseudogene. The CDR3 covers 16 residues.

This clone appeared a few times. The chain combines TRBV5-1 with TRBJ2-3, with no clear D. CDR3 size: 14 residues. Trimming cost V 7 bases and J 1 base, with 13 bases left between them. CDR1 is SGHRS and CDR2 is YFSETQ in the germline V gene. This chain's CDR3 is CASCEDHRTDTQYF. DNA of the CDR3: TGCGCCAGCTGCGAGGACCATCGCACAGATACGCAGTATTTT.

In this sample, this clone turned up once. The chain uses TRBV7-2 and TRBJ1-5; 8 positions agree with TRBD1. The CDR3 is 15 amino acids. Trimming at V came to 5 bases and at J to 1 base, leaving 4 bases not matched to a gene. Germline lookup yields CDR1 SGHTA and CDR2 FQGNSA. CDR3 sequence: CASSLWTGSNQPQHF. CDR3 nucleotides: TGTGCCAGCAGCCTATGGACAGGGAGCAATCAGCCCCAGCATTTT. Full variable domain (remainder filled in from reference TRBV7-2 and TRBJ1-5): GAGVSQSPSNKVTEKGKDVELRCDPISGHTALYWYRQSLGQGLEFLIYFQGNSAPDKSGLPSDRFSAERTGGSVSTLTIQRTQQEDSAVYLCASSLWTGSNQPQHFGDGTRLSIL.

This clone was detected only once. J is TRBJ2-5 and V is TRBV5-6; possible D gene TRBD1, 5 bases. The germline CDR1 and CDR2 sequences are SGHDT and YYEEEE. The CDR3 totals 16 residues. V was cut by 1 base and J by 2 bases, with 15 bases left in between. In nucleotides, the CDR3 is TGTGCCAGCAGCTTGAGGATAATCAGGGCGCAAGAGACCCAGTACTTC. Translated, it gives CASSLRIIRAQETQYF.

This chain uses TRBV18 with TRBJ2-1; 9 bases align to TRBD1. The germline gives CDR1 KGHSH, CDR2 LQKENI. This CDR3 is built from 15 residues. J was trimmed by 4 bases and V by 4 bases; bases with no gene match: 5. The CDR3 nucleotides read TGTGCCAGCTCACAATGGACAGGGGCTTACAATGAGCAGTTCTTC. Translation gives CASSQWTGAYNEQFF. Complete variable domain (other parts from reference TRBV18 and TRBJ2-1): NAGVMQNPRHLVRRRGQEARLRCSPMKGHSHVYWYRQLPEEGLKFMVYLQKENIIDESGMPKERFSAEFPKEGPSILRIQQVVRGDSAAYFCASSQWTGAYNEQFFGPGTRLTVL.

On this clone itself: At the DNA level, this CDR3 is encoded by other sequences in the same sample as well. The chain links TRBV4-3 to TRBJ2-1; TRBD2 is a possible D gene (5 bases). Looked up from germline, CDR1 is LGHNA and CDR2 is YSLEER. Trimming cost V 1 base and J 7 bases, with 11 bases left between them. The CDR3 contains 14 residues. The DNA of the CDR3 is TGCGCCAGCAGCCAAGGATTAGCGCCGAATGAGCAGTTCTTC. Amino acid sequence: CASSQGLAPNEQFF.

The chain employs TRBV21-1 and TRBJ2-7; TRBD2, as called in the table, went unchecked against the DNA. TRBV21-1 counts as a pseudogene. The CDR3 totals 15 residues. CDR3 nucleotide sequence: TGTGCCAGCAGCAAGGGACTAGCGGGGACTTACGAGCAGTACTTC. This translates into CASSKGLAGTYEQYF.

V and J are TRBV5-6 and TRBJ1-4; TRBD1 aligns across 7 bases. V gave up 3 bases and J gave up 1 base; unmatched junction bases: 3. The length of the CDR3 is 15 residues. Germline V lookup: CDR1 SGHDT, CDR2 YYEEEE. As DNA, the CDR3 is TGTGCCAGCAGCTGGAGGACAGGAACTAATGAAAAACTGTTTTTT. Its translation: CASSWRTGTNEKLFF.

The chain is built from TRBV28 and TRBJ1-2; TRBD1 matches 10 bases. Per germline, CDR1 MDHEN and CDR2 SYDVKM. The trim removed 6 bases at V and 5 bases at J, leaving 9 bases unmatched. The CDR3 totals 15 residues. The CDR3 DNA is TGTGCCAGCAGGGCCCCGGGACAGGGGCGGTATGGCTACACCTTC. It yields the protein CASRAPGQGRYGYTF.

Only a few counts were recorded for this clone. This rearrangement joins TRBV7-2 to TRBJ1-5, with unresolved D. The V end was cut by 3 bases, the J end by 6 bases, with 9 bases between. Germline-derived CDR1 and CDR2 are SGHTA and FQGNSA. The length of the CDR3 is 13 residues. In DNA, the CDR3 is TGTGCCAGCAGCTTGCGGGTGGGTCAGCCCCAGCATTTT. It translates to CASSLRVGQPQHF.

CDR3 in DNA: TGTGCCAGCAGCGTGGACAGGGTCTACGAGCAGTACTTC. Amino acid sequence: CASSVDRVYEQYF. The rearrangement links TRBV7-8 to TRBJ2-7; TRBD1 agrees at 8 bases. J lost 3 bases, V lost 5 bases, and 3 bases had no gene match. This CDR3 has 13 residues. Germline loops: CDR1 SGHVS, CDR2 FQNEAQ.

This chain links TRBV6-5 with TRBJ2-1; the match to TRBD2 covers 8 bases. From germline, CDR1 is MNHEY and CDR2 SVGAGI. The CDR3 contains 14 residues. V lost 4 bases and J lost 4; bases outside the gene matches: 3. Here the CDR3 reads CASSFSGAYNEQFF. The CDR3 DNA follows: TGTGCCAGCAGTTTTAGCGGGGCTTACAATGAGCAGTTCTTC.

With regard to this clone: It differs at one base from a far larger clone, so likely a read error. V gene TRBV2 combines with J gene TRBJ1-1; D call uncertain. The CDR3 is made up of 12 amino acids. Germline CDR1 SNHLY, CDR2 FYNNEI. CDR3 in amino acids: CASSERSTEALF. The CDR3 nucleotides read TGTGCCAGCAGTGAGCGAAGCACTGAAGCTCTCTTT.

The gene calls are TRBV29-1 and TRBJ1-3; 8 bases fit TRBD1. Per germline, CDR1 SQVTM and CDR2 ANQGSEA. CDR3 length: 13 amino acids. V lost 6 bases and J lost 2; bases outside the gene matches: 3. The CDR3 sequence: CSVVTGAGNTIYF. The DNA of the CDR3 is TGCAGCGTAGTGACAGGGGCTGGAAACACCATATATTTT.

This clone was found once. J is TRBJ2-7 and V is TRBV28, with D unclear. The CDR3 loop spans 14 amino acids. Germline CDR1 MDHEN, CDR2 SYDVKM. Trimming cost V 8 bases and J 2 bases, with 16 bases left between them. The CDR3: CASATGQITYEQYF. In nucleotides, the CDR3 is TGTGCCAGCGCGACCGGGCAGATAACCTACGAGCAGTACTTC.

This chain uses TRBV27 with TRBJ1-1; no definite D call. The CDR3 spans 14 residues. Germline V gene lookup returns CDR1 MNHEY and CDR2 SMNVEV (reference sequence). V lost 6 bases, J lost 0 bases, and 11 bases lay in between. The CDR3 DNA reads as TGTGCCAGCAGCTTGGTCGGAATGAACACTGAAGCTTTCTTT. This translates into CASSLVGMNTEAFF.

With regard to this clone: This likely traces to a read error, being one base from a far larger clone. The chain has TRBV5-6 and TRBJ1-1; tentatively, D is TRBD1 (5 bases). V dropped 7 bases and J dropped 2 bases, with 24 bases sitting between them. CDR1 and CDR2 from the germline V gene are SGHDT and YYEEEE. This CDR3 is 17 amino acids long. This chain's CDR3 is CASHYITGLLDNTEAFF. CDR3 DNA sequence: TGTGCCAGCCACTATATAACAGGTTTACTTGATAACACTGAAGCTTTCTTT.

The V call is TRBV27, the J call TRBJ2-5, with D unclear. The V end lost 8 bases, the J end lost 9 bases, and 13 bases lay between the germline ends. Germline V lookup: CDR1 MNHEY, CDR2 SMNVEV (reference sequence). This CDR3 has 11 amino acids. In nucleotides, the CDR3 is TGTGCCAGCGGGCGGTTCTCGGCCCAGTACTTC. The encoded protein is CASGRFSAQYF.

This rearrangement joins TRBV27 to TRBJ2-1; 9 nucleotides line up with TRBD2. Germline V gives CDR1 MNHEY, CDR2 SMNVEV (reference sequence). Losses at the gene ends were 2 bases for V and 4 bases for J; bases not matched to a gene: 3. The CDR3 spans 15 residues. For the CDR3, the DNA is TGTGCCAGCAGTTTACTAGCGGGGACTTACAATGAGCAGTTCTTC. It codes for CASSLLAGTYNEQFF.